One T cell receptor (beta chain) is described in this entry. The same CDR3 is also encoded by other DNA sequences in this sample. The table came from immunoSEQ multiplex PCR; TCRdb's copy has only in-frame clones and leaves some out. Of roughly 58,000 clones in the sample, about 83% were seen once. This entry comes from a study of OX40 agonist ivuxolimab in advanced cancers. Background on the study: Patients were treated with ivuxolimab, an agonistic anti-OX40 (CD134) antibody. Of the participants, over 30% had some prior anti-PD-1, anti-PD-L1 or anti-CTLA-4 therapy, which was allowed. A partial response was reached by three patients: one with hepatocellular carcinoma and two with cutaneous melanoma.

The ends were cut back, 1 base at V and 0 bases at J, with 6 bases in the middle. Germline values: CDR1 SGHVS, CDR2 FNYEAQ. The CDR3 is 14 amino acids. The sequence was obtained from an adult with an advanced solid tumor such as melanoma, head and neck, liver or kidney cancer. This chain joins TRBV7-6 and TRBJ2-5, with TRBD1 as a possible D gene (5 bases). This specimen consisted of CD4+ or CD8+ T cells sorted from blood, obtained in a trial of the OX40 agonist ivuxolimab. CDR3 sequence: CASSLGTNQETQYF. The CDR3 coding sequence is TGTGCCAGCAGCTTAGGGACAAACCAAGAGACCCAGTACTTC.